This TCR beta chain was sequenced for a study of blood T cell repertoires in COVID-19. Overall study: Whether acute or convalescent, the COVID-19 samples came from the United States, Italy and Spain.

J gave up 4 bases and V 0 bases, and 7 bases lay outside the gene matches. There are 16 residues in the CDR3. Germline V gene lookup returns CDR1 SQVTM and CDR2 ANQGSEA. The protocol was immunoSEQ multiplex PCR, while the TCRdb copy is restricted to in-frame clones and leaves out a portion. There are 220,000 or so clones in the sample; just over 85% occur only once, and over 12% lies in the top ten. Membership in each cohort depended on participant-reported clinical history. The sequence was collected from a woman aged 50 to 65 with acute COVID-19. The chain couples TRBV29-1 to TRBJ1-3; 9 positions match TRBD1. Sequenced: PBMCs or T cells enriched from blood (not recorded which). The DNA for the CDR3 is TGCAGCGTTGAAGACTGGGACAGGGTTATAGGAAACACCATATATTTT. It translates to CSVEDWDRVIGNTIYF.